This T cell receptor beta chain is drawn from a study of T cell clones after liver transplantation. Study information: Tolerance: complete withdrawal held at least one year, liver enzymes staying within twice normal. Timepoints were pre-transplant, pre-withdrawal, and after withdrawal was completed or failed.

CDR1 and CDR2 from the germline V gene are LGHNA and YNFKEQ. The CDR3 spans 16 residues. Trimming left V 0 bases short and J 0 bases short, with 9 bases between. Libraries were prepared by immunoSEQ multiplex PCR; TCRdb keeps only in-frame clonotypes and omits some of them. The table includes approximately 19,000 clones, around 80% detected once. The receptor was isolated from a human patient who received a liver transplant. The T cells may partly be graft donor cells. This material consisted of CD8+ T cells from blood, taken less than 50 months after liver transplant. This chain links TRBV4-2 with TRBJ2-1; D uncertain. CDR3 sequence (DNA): TGTGCCAGCAGCCAAGAGGGCGGCAGCTCCTACAATGAGCAGTTCTTC. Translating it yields CASSQEGGSSYNEQFF.